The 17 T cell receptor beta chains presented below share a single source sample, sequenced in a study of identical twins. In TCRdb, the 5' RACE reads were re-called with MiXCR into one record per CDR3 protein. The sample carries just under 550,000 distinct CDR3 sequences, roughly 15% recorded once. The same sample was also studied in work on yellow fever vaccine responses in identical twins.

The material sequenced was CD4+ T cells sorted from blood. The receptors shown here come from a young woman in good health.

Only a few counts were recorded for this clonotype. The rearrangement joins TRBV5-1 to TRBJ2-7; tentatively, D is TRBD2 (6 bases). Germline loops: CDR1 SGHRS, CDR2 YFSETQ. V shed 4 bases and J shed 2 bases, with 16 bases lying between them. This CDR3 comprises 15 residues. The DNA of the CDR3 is TGCGCCAGCAGCCCCGGAGGCGGGAACACCTACGAGCAGTACGTC. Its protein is CASSPGGGNTYEQYV.

The CDR3: CASGLGSRHNEQFF. Written as DNA, the CDR3 is TGTGCCAGCGGGCTGGGTAGCAGGCACAATGAGCAGTTCTTC. V gene TRBV12-3 or TRBV12-4 combines with J gene TRBJ2-1; no clear D gene. The CDR3 is 14 residues long. The germline V and J ends were trimmed by 8 bases and 5 bases, with 16 bases remaining between them.

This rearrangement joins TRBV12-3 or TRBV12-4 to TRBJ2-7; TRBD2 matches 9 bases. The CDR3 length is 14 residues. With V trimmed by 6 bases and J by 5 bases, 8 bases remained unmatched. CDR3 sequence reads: CASSRLAGVDEQYF. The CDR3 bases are TGTGCCAGCAGCCGATTAGCGGGAGTGGACGAGCAGTACTTC.

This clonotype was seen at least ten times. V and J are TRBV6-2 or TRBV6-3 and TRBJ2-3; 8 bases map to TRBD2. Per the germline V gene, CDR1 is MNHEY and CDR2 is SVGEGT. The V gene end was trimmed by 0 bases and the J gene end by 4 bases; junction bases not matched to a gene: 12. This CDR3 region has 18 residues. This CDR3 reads CASSYSSYLAGDADTQYF. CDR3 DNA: TGTGCCAGCAGTTACTCTTCTTACCTAGCGGGTGACGCAGATACGCAGTATTTT.

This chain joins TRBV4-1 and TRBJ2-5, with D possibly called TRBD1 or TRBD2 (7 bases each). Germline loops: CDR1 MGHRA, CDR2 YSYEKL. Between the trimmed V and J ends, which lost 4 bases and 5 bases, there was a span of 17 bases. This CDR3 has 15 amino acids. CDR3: CASSLGTAGRETQYF. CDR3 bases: TGCGCCAGCAGCCTGGGGACAGCCGGGAGGGAGACCCAGTACTTC.

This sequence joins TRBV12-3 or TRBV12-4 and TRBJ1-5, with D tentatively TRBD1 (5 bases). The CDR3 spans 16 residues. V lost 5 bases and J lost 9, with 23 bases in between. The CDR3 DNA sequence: TGTGCCAGCAGTCCCGTCGACAAGGGAGGTGGGGGGCCCCAGCATTTT. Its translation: CASSPVDKGGGGPQHF.

In nucleotides, the CDR3 is TGTGCCAGCGGCCGGGCGGGCTGGGAGCAGTTCTTC. Its protein product is CASGRAGWEQFF. The rearrangement uses TRBV3-1 and TRBJ2-1; the D gene is possibly TRBD2 (5 bases). Germline-derived CDR1 and CDR2 are LGHDT and YNNKEL (reference sequence). The CDR3 loop spans 12 amino acids. The V end lost 8 bases, the J end lost 10 bases, and 15 bases lay between the germline ends.

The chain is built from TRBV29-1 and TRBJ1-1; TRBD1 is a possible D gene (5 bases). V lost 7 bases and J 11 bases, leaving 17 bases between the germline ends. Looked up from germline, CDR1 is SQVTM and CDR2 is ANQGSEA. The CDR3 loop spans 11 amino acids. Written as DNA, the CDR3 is TGCAGCGACCCCTCCGGGACCCGGGCTTTCTTT. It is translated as CSDPSGTRAFF.

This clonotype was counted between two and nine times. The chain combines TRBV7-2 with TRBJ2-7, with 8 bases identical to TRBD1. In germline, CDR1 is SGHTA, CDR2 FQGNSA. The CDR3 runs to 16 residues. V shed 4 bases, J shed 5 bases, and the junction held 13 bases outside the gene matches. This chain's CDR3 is CASSSSPRTGINEQYF. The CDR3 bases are TGTGCCAGCAGCTCGAGTCCGAGGACAGGGATAAACGAGCAGTACTTC.

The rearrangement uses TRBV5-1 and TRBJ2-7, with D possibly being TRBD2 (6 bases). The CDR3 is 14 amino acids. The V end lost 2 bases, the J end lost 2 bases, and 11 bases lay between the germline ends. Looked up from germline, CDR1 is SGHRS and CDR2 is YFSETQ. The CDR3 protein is CASSFGGTTYEQYF. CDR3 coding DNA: TGCGCCAGCAGCTTTGGGGGGACGACCTACGAGCAGTACTTC.

In nucleotides, the CDR3 is TGTGCCAGCAGCCAAGATGTGTCGGGGGGGCCAAGGTATGAGCAGTTCTTC. Amino acid sequence: CASSQDVSGGPRYEQFF. This sequence joins TRBV3-1 and TRBJ2-1, with TRBD2 matching 8 bases. Germline CDR1 and CDR2: LGHDT and YNNKEL (reference sequence). Trimming at V came to 0 bases and at J to 8 bases, leaving 12 bases not matched to a gene. CDR3 length equals 17 residues.

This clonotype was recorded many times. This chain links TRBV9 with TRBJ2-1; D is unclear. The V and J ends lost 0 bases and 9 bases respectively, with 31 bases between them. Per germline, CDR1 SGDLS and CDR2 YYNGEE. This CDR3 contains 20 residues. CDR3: CASSVEGRKNTYNEWREQFF. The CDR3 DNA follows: TGTGCCAGCAGCGTAGAGGGAAGGAAGAATACCTACAATGAGTGGCGTGAGCAGTTCTTC.

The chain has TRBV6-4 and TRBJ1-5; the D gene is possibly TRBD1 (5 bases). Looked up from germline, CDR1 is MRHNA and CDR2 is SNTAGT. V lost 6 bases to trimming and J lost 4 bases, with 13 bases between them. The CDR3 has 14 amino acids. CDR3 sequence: CASRRGMANQPQHF. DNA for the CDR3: TGTGCCAGCAGAAGGGGCATGGCAAATCAGCCCCAGCATTTT.

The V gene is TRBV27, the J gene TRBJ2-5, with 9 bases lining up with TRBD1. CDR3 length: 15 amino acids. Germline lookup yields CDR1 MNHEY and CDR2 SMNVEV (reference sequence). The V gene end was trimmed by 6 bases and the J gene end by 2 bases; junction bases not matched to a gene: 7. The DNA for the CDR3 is TGTGCCAGCAGGGGGGACAGGGTATCTCAAGAGACCCAGTACTTC. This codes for CASRGDRVSQETQYF.

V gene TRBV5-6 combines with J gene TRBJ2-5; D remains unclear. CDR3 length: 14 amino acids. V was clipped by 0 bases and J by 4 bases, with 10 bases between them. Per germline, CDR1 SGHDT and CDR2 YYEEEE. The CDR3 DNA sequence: TGTGCCAGCAGCTTGGCAACCCGCGGAGAGACCCAGTACTTC. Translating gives CASSLATRGETQYF. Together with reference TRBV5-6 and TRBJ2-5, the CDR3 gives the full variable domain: DAGVTQSPTHLIKTRGQQVTLRCSPKSGHDTVSWYQQALGQGPQFIFQYYEEEERQRGNFPDRFSGHQFPNYSSELNVNALLLGDSALYLCASSLATRGETQYFGPGTRLLVL.

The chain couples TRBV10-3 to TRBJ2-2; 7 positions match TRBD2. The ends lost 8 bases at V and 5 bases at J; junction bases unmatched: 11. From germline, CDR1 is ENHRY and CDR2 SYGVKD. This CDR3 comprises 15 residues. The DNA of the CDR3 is TGTGCCATCGGAGGGGCGAGCGGGAATACCGGGGAGCTGTTTTTT. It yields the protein CAIGGASGNTGELFF.

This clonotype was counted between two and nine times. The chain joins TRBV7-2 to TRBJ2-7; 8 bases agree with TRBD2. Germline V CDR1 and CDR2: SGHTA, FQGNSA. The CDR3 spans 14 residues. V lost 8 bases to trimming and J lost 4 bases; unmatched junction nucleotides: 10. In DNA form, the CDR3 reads TGTGCCAGCCGTGCCGGGACTAGAGAATACGAGCAGTACTTC. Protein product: CASRAGTREYEQYF.